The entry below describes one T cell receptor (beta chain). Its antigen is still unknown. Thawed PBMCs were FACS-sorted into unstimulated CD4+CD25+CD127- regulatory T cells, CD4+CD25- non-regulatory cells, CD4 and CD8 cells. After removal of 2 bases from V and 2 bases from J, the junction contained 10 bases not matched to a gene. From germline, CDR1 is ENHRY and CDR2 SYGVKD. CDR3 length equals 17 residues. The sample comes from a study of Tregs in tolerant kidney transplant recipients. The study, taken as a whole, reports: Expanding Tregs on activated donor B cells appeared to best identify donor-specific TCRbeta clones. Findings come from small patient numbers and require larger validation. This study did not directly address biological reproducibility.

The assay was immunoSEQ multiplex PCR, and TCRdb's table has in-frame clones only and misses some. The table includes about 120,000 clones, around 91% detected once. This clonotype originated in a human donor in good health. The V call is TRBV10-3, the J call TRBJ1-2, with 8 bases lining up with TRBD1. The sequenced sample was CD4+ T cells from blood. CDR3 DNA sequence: TGTGCCATCAGTGAGCCCAACAGGGGGAGAGAGAACTATGGCTACACCTTC. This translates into CAISEPNRGRENYGYTF.